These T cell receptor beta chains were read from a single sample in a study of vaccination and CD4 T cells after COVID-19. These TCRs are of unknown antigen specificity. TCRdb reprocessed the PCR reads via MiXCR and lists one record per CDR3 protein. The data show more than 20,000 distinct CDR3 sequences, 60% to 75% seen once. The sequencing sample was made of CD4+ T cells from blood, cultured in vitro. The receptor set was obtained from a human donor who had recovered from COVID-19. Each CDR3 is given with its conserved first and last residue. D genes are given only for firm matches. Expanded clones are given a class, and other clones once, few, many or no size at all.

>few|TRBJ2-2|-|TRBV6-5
TGTGCCAGCAGTTTTGTAGGGGCGAACACCGGGGAGCTGTTTTTT
CASSFVGANTGELFF
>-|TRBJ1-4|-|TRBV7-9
TGTGCCAGCAGCACACGGGGAGGACCTAATGAAAAACTGTTTTTT
CASSTRGGPNEKLFF
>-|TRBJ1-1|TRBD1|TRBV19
TGTGCCAGTAGTCTTGTCCCGGGACAGCGGTCGAACACTGAAGCTTTCTTT
CASSLVPGQRSNTEAFF
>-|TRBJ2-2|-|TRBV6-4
TGTGCCAGCAGACACAGGGCGCTGGGCACCGGGGAGCTGTTTTTT
CASRHRALGTGELFF
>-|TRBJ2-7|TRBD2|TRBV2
TGTGCCAGCAGCCGACTCCCATGGGCGGGAGACGAGCAGTACTTC
CASSRLPWAGDEQYF
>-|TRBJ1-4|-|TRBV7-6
TGTGCCAGCAGCCCTCGGACAGCAACTAATGAAAAACTGTTTTTT
CASSPRTATNEKLFF
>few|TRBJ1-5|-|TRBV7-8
TGTGCCAGCAGCCCGAGGGGGGGGGGCGTCAATCAGCCCCAGCATTTT
CASSPRGGGVNQPQHF
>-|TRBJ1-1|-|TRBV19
TGTGCCAGTAGTAATGAGATGAACACTGAAGCTTTCTTT
CASSNEMNTEAFF
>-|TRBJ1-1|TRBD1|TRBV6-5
TGTGCCAGCAGTTACGACAGGGGACTTATGAACACTGAAGCTTTCTTT
CASSYDRGLMNTEAFF
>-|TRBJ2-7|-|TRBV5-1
TGCGCCAGCAGCTTGCGTGGGACACCCTACGAGCAGTACTTC
CASSLRGTPYEQYF